The 23 T cell receptor beta chains given below trace back to one sample, sequenced in a study of blood T cell repertoires in COVID-19 (dated by TCRdb to the early 2020s). Libraries were constructed by the immunoSEQ multiplex PCR assay. In TCRdb, the immuneACCESS table is reduced to in-frame sequences with V and J assigned. These tables do not hold every clone; where another copy was compared, an unresolved V gene accounts for under half, and the others remain unexplained. For this sample there are under 200,000 clones; around 83% appear just once. About 3.5% of the sample is held by the ten biggest clonotypes. The material sequenced was PBMCs or T cells enriched from blood (not recorded which). These receptors originate from a woman aged 45-65 years in a cohort exposed to, infected with or recovered from COVID-19 (not recorded which).

The chain has TRBV20-1 and TRBJ1-2; tentatively, D is TRBD1 (5 bases). V lost 3 bases and J lost 8, with 7 bases in between. The germline gives CDR1 DFQATT, CDR2 SNEGSKA (reference sequence). The CDR3 extends over 10 amino acids. The CDR3 protein is CSARRQGYTF. Written as DNA, the CDR3 is TGCAGTGCTAGGAGACAGGGCTACACCTTC.

The rearrangement joins TRBV11-2 to TRBJ2-1; 16 bases are shared with TRBD2. This CDR3 is 18 amino acids long. V lost 4 bases and J lost 5; bases outside the gene matches: 8. Germline CDR1 and CDR2: SGHAT and FQNNGV. In DNA, the CDR3 is TGTGCCAGCAGCTCCGGGACTAGCGGGGGGGCGTATGACAATGAGCAGTTCTTC. Amino acid sequence: CASSSGTSGGAYDNEQFF.

J is TRBJ1-1 and V is TRBV9; D uncertain. The CDR3 totals 17 residues. CDR1 SGDLS and CDR2 YYNGEE come from the germline V gene. V dropped 3 bases and J dropped 3 bases, with 21 bases sitting between them. The CDR3: CASSAGGRRVSDTEAFF. The CDR3 bases are TGTGCCAGCAGCGCTGGAGGACGACGAGTTTCGGACACTGAAGCTTTCTTT.

The V call is TRBV28, the J call TRBJ1-4; a weak D match, TRBD1 (5 bases). CDR1 and CDR2 from the germline V gene are MDHEN and SYDVKM. This CDR3 region has 15 residues. Trimming left V 7 bases short and J 7 bases short, with 19 bases between. The CDR3 sequence is CASTQSGGGGEKLFF. The CDR3 DNA reads TGTGCCAGCACCCAATCCGGCGGGGGTGGTGAAAAACTGTTTTTT.

J is TRBJ2-1 and V is TRBV7-9, with TRBD2 matching over 9 bases. The CDR3 runs 18 residues. CDR1 is SEHNR and CDR2 is FQNEAQ in the germline V gene (reference sequence). Trimming cost V 6 bases and J 0 bases; bases outside gene matches: 12. CDR3 coding DNA: TGTGCCAGCAGAAGGGTTCCTAGCGGGGCGAGCTCCTACAATGAGCAGTTCTTC. It codes for CASRRVPSGASSYNEQFF.

This chain uses TRBV5-6 with TRBJ2-7, with D unresolved. This CDR3 spans 13 amino acids. Trimming cost V 2 bases and J 3 bases, with 9 bases left between them. Germline lookup yields CDR1 SGHDT and CDR2 YYEEEE. The CDR3 nucleotides read TGTGCCAGCAGCTTAAGAGGCTACTACGAGCAGTACTTC. It translates to CASSLRGYYEQYF.

The rearrangement uses TRBV11-1 and TRBJ1-6; D is ambiguous. The CDR3 is 13 residues long. The V gene's germline CDR1 is SGHAT and CDR2 FQDESV (reference sequence). With 6 bases removed from V and 4 bases from J, the gap between germline ends came to 7 bases. The CDR3: CASSYSYNSPLHF. The CDR3 DNA reads as TGTGCCAGCAGTTACAGTTATAATTCACCCCTCCACTTT.

The V and J genes are TRBV7-2 and TRBJ2-7, with 11 bases identical to TRBD1. Germline CDR1 is SGHTA and CDR2 is FQGNSA. The CDR3 runs 16 residues. V was pared by 5 bases and J by 0 bases, with 6 bases of the junction left unmatched. The DNA of the CDR3 is TGTGCCAGCAGCCAGGCGGGACAGGGGGGCTCCTACGAGCAGTACTTC. Amino acids: CASSQAGQGGSYEQYF.

The V and J genes are TRBV27 and TRBJ2-7; D is uncertain. The germline V gene encodes CDR1 MNHEY and CDR2 SMNVEV (reference sequence). V lost 3 bases, J lost 0 bases, and 9 bases lay in between. The CDR3 totals 14 residues. CDR3 loop: CASSFTRNSYEQYF. For the CDR3, the DNA is TGTGCCAGCAGTTTTACGCGAAACTCCTACGAGCAGTACTTC.

This clone was observed a few times. The J gene is TRBJ2-5, the V gene TRBV7-2; possible D gene TRBD2, 5 bases. Trimming took off 4 bases at V and 4 bases at J, with 16 bases between the two ends. Germline lookup yields CDR1 SGHTA and CDR2 FQGNSA. The CDR3 covers 15 residues. The CDR3 nucleotides read TGTGCCAGCAGCTCGGACGGACTCGGAGGAGAGACCCAGTACTTC. It encodes CASSSDGLGGETQYF.

This clone came up a few times. J is TRBJ1-4 and V is TRBV5-6; TRBD1 matches 7 bases. Trimming removed 0 bases from V and 3 bases from J; junction bases left unmatched: 5. The CDR3 is 16 residues long. Germline V gives CDR1 SGHDT, CDR2 YYEEEE. In DNA form, the CDR3 reads TGTGCCAGCAGCTTGGGAGGGGGCCCTGCTAATGAAAAACTGTTTTTT. Translation gives CASSLGGGPANEKLFF. The entire variable domain, with the rest obtained from reference TRBV5-6 and TRBJ1-4, is as follows: DAGVTQSPTHLIKTRGQQVTLRCSPKSGHDTVSWYQQALGQGPQFIFQYYEEEERQRGNFPDRFSGHQFPNYSSELNVNALLLGDSALYLCASSLGGGPANEKLFFGSGTQLSVL.

V is TRBV5-1 and J is TRBJ2-7, with TRBD2 matching 13 bases. The CDR3 consists of 15 residues. After removal of 3 bases from V and 4 bases from J, the junction contained 4 bases not matched to a gene. The germline gives CDR1 SGHRS, CDR2 YFSETQ. The CDR3 nucleotides are TGCGCCAGCAGCTGGGGGACTAGCGGGAATTACGAGCAGTACTTC. The encoded protein is CASSWGTSGNYEQYF.

V usage is TRBV9 and J usage is TRBJ1-2; TRBD1 matches at 11 bases. The CDR3 loop spans 15 amino acids. Germline V gene sequence: CDR1 SGDLS, CDR2 YYNGEE. V was clipped by 4 bases and J by 6 bases; unmatched bases: 8. The CDR3: CASSSRTGGLDGYTF. CDR3 nucleotides: TGTGCCAGCAGCTCAAGGACAGGGGGCTTGGATGGCTACACCTTC.

The rearrangement links TRBV20-1 to TRBJ1-6; a weak D match, TRBD1 (5 bases). The CDR3 has 16 amino acids. Germline V gene data show CDR1 as DFQATT and CDR2 as SNEGSKA (reference sequence). Trimming left V 3 bases short and J 1 base short, with 13 bases between. The CDR3 bases are TGCAGTGCTAGTCCCCCAGGGAATTCCTATAATTCACCCCTCCACTTT. Translated, it gives CSASPPGNSYNSPLHF.

The V call is TRBV19, the J call TRBJ2-3; TRBD1 might be the D (5 bases). Trimming took off 2 bases at V and 0 bases at J, with 9 bases between the two ends. Germline CDR1 is LNHDA and CDR2 is SQIVND (reference sequence). The CDR3 is 15 residues long. The CDR3 sequence: CASSIRDSSTDTQYF. CDR3 nucleotides: TGTGCCAGTAGTATACGCGACAGTAGCACAGATACGCAGTATTTT.

The rearrangement joins TRBV19 to TRBJ2-1, with no clear D. Trimming took 8 bases from V and 0 from J, leaving 5 bases between them. The CDR3 contains 12 residues. CDR1 is LNHDA, CDR2 SQIVND, per germline (reference sequence). The CDR3 reads CASRSSYNEQFF. The CDR3 coding sequence is TGTGCCAGTCGTTCCTCCTACAATGAGCAGTTCTTC. The full variable domain, in which reference TRBV19 and TRBJ2-1 provide the parts outside the CDR3, is DGGITQSPKYLFRKEGQNVTLSCEQNLNHDAMYWYRQDPGQGLRLIYYSQIVNDFQKGDIAEGYSVSREKKESFPLTVTSAQKNPTAFYLCASRSSYNEQFFGPGTRLTVL.

J is TRBJ2-5 and V is TRBV9, with 13 bases aligning to TRBD2. The CDR3 length is 15 residues. V shed 3 bases, J shed 5 bases, and the junction held 4 bases outside the gene matches. CDR1 SGDLS and CDR2 YYNGEE come from the germline V gene. This CDR3 reads CASSARLAGGETQYF. The CDR3 region has the DNA TGTGCCAGCAGCGCCCGACTAGCGGGAGGCGAGACCCAGTACTTC.

The chain carries TRBV7-9 and TRBJ1-4, with D possibly matching TRBD1 (5 bases). The CDR3 contains 15 residues. Germline CDR1 is SEHNR and CDR2 is FQNEAQ (reference sequence). V was shortened by 3 bases and J by 4 bases, with 12 bases between the two germline ends. The CDR3 reads CASSFPGGINEKLFF. CDR3 sequence (DNA): TGTGCCAGCAGCTTCCCCGGGGGTATTAATGAAAAACTGTTTTTT.

This clone was counted once. V is TRBV7-8 and J is TRBJ2-5; 10 bases line up with TRBD2. This CDR3 has 19 residues. Trimming cost V 5 bases and J 5 bases; bases outside gene matches: 20. Germline values: CDR1 SGHVS, CDR2 FQNEAQ. CDR3 nucleotides: TGTGCCAGCAGCCCCAGGCTAGCGGGAGTTTCCCACTTGTTCGAGACCCAGTACTTC. Amino acids: CASSPRLAGVSHLFETQYF.

V gene TRBV4-1 combines with J gene TRBJ2-3, with D possibly matching TRBD2 (6 bases). The germline V and J ends were trimmed by 4 bases and 3 bases, with 32 bases remaining between them. CDR3 size: 21 residues. Germline V gene sequence: CDR1 MGHRA, CDR2 YSYEKL. CDR3 residues: CASSPRLGGTAAEGQTDTQYF. The CDR3 coding sequence is TGCGCCAGCAGCCCACGGCTAGGCGGGACGGCAGCGGAGGGTCAAACAGATACGCAGTATTTT.

The J gene is TRBJ1-6, the V gene TRBV5-1; the D is unclear. The CDR3 length is 16 residues. Germline CDR1 SGHRS, CDR2 YFSETQ. Trimming pared 2 bases from V and 8 bases from J, leaving 17 bases between. CDR3 in amino acids: CASSLSAADQHSPLHF. The CDR3 bases are TGCGCCAGCAGCTTATCCGCGGCGGATCAGCATTCACCCCTCCACTTT.

The chain uses TRBV28 and TRBJ2-2; maybe TRBD2 (5 bases). V was shortened by 9 bases and J by 0 bases, with 17 bases between the two germline ends. Germline CDR1 is MDHEN and CDR2 is SYDVKM. The CDR3 is 16 residues long. In DNA form, the CDR3 reads TGTGCCAGTACTCGACGGGGAACCGCGAACACCGGGGAGCTGTTTTTT. Translation: CASTRRGTANTGELFF.

The V and J genes are TRBV7-8 and TRBJ2-3; 11 bases line up with TRBD1. CDR1 and CDR2 (germline): SGHVS, FQNEAQ. V lost 8 bases, J lost 4 bases, and 5 bases stayed unmatched. This CDR3 has 14 residues. The CDR3 spells CASGRDRGSDTQYF. CDR3 DNA sequence: TGTGCCAGCGGCCGGGACAGGGGGTCAGATACGCAGTATTTT.